The following is a T cell receptor (beta chain) sequence with its context. Its matching antigen is unknown. A primer in the constant region served to generate TCR beta cDNA from approximately 450 ng of total RNA. Modified slightly, ARM-PCR produced TCR beta libraries over three nested multiplex PCR rounds. TCRdb used MiXCR to reprocess the multiplex PCR reads, holding one entry per CDR3 protein. The sample lists roughly 80,000 distinct CDR3 sequences, 71% occurring once. This sample is drawn from a study of tumor-infiltrating lymphocytes in primary liver carcinoma. Study-level information: Participating patients were men and women between 30 and 69 years old. Findings and caveats of the study: Tumors had a significantly higher top-250-clone fraction than blood (p = 0.039).

From around 20-30 mg of unsorted bulk tissue, DNA and RNA were co-extracted together. This receptor was identified in a woman aged 55-69 years with primary liver carcinoma and hepatitis B virus infection. The sequenced sample consisted of liver tumor tissue from sampling region 4. This sample's subset: tumor region T4, right-lateral pole.

The CDR3 spells CSARWEYEIHEQYF. The CDR3 nucleotides read TGCAGCGCTCGGTGGGAGTATGAGATCCACGAGCAGTACTTC. The chain links TRBV29-1 to TRBJ2-7; possible D gene TRBD2, 5 bases. Trimming stripped 7 bases from V and 5 bases from J, with 21 bases between. CDR1 is SQVTM, CDR2 ANQGSEA, per germline. This CDR3 region has 14 residues.